The rows below give T cell receptor beta chains drawn from one sample of a study of T cell changes during pregnancy in multiple sclerosis. Here immunoSEQ multiplex PCR was the method, and the copy in TCRdb shows in-frame clones only, minus some. The profile covers about 40,000 clones, with 87% appearing a single time and roughly 0.9% taken by the ten largest. Here the sequenced sample was CD4+ T cells from peripheral blood mononuclear cells, taken after pregnancy. The receptors were sampled from a female donor with multiple sclerosis, enrolled in a pregnancy study. Both conserved end residues are part of each CDR3. Each record gives: clone size, J gene, D gene, V gene, CDR3 protein, CDR3 DNA. The D gene is left open where the match is weak. Clone size, where shown, is once, few, many, or a class for clones that have expanded.

clone_size: once
j_call: TRBJ2-1
d_call: TRBD2
v_call: TRBV2
cdr3_aa: CASTLLLAGGSNEQFF
cdr3_nt: TGTGCCAGCACCCTCCTCCTAGCGGGGGGGTCCAATGAGCAGTTCTTC

clone_size: -
j_call: TRBJ2-5
d_call: -
v_call: TRBV5-8
cdr3_aa: CASSLAIGGARQETQYF
cdr3_nt: TGTGCCAGCAGCTTGGCCATCGGAGGGGCCCGACAAGAGACCCAGTACTTC

clone_size: -
j_call: TRBJ1-2
d_call: -
v_call: TRBV28
cdr3_aa: CAIRPEGPQSGYTF
cdr3_nt: TGTGCCATCCGTCCGGAGGGGCCACAAAGTGGCTACACCTTC

clone_size: -
j_call: TRBJ2-2
d_call: -
v_call: TRBV19
cdr3_aa: CASAADRTNTGELFF
cdr3_nt: TGTGCCAGTGCCGCCGACAGGACTAACACCGGGGAGCTGTTTTTT

clone_size: once
j_call: TRBJ2-3
d_call: -
v_call: TRBV5-1
cdr3_aa: CASRSEGDTQYF
cdr3_nt: TGCGCCAGCAGATCAGAGGGAGATACGCAGTATTTT

clone_size: -
j_call: TRBJ2-5
d_call: -
v_call: TRBV5-5
cdr3_aa: CASSRGGTAFQETQYF
cdr3_nt: TGTGCCAGCAGCCGGGGCGGGACGGCATTCCAAGAGACCCAGTACTTC

clone_size: once
j_call: TRBJ1-5
d_call: TRBD1
v_call: TRBV6-1
cdr3_aa: CASRTGFNQPQHF
cdr3_nt: TGTGCCAGCAGGACAGGGTTTAATCAGCCCCAGCATTTT

clone_size: -
j_call: TRBJ1-2
d_call: TRBD1
v_call: TRBV4-3
cdr3_aa: CASSQFDRGLSF
cdr3_nt: TGCGCCAGCAGCCAGTTTGACAGGGGGCTCTCCTTC

clone_size: -
j_call: TRBJ1-2
d_call: -
v_call: TRBV19
cdr3_aa: CASSMAGSNIYGYTF
cdr3_nt: TGTGCCAGTAGTATGGCAGGGTCTAATATATATGGCTACACCTTC

clone_size: -
j_call: TRBJ2-5
d_call: -
v_call: TRBV5-1
cdr3_aa: CASSLWGDQETQYF
cdr3_nt: TGCGCCAGCAGCTTGTGGGGGGACCAAGAGACCCAGTACTTC

clone_size: -
j_call: TRBJ2-7
d_call: TRBD2
v_call: TRBV2
cdr3_aa: CASSSQGTSGGQTYEQYF
cdr3_nt: TGTGCCAGCAGTTCCCAAGGGACTAGCGGGGGCCAGACCTACGAGCAGTACTTC

clone_size: once
j_call: TRBJ2-7
d_call: TRBD2
v_call: TRBV9
cdr3_aa: CASSSGLAGPYEQYF
cdr3_nt: TGTGCCAGCAGCTCCGGACTAGCGGGACCCTACGAGCAGTACTTC

clone_size: -
j_call: TRBJ1-1
d_call: -
v_call: TRBV7-6
cdr3_aa: CASSFQPGYTEAFF
cdr3_nt: TGTGCCAGCAGCTTCCAACCCGGGTACACTGAAGCTTTCTTT

clone_size: -
j_call: TRBJ1-1
d_call: -
v_call: TRBV5-1
cdr3_aa: CASSLLDLNTEAFF
cdr3_nt: TGCGCCAGCAGCTTGCTAGATCTGAACACTGAAGCTTTCTTT

clone_size: -
j_call: TRBJ2-3
d_call: TRBD2
v_call: TRBV7-3
cdr3_aa: CASSLGGLAGGSGDTQYF
cdr3_nt: TGTGCCAGCAGCTTAGGAGGACTAGCGGGGGGCTCAGGGGATACGCAGTATTTT

clone_size: -
j_call: TRBJ1-2
d_call: TRBD1
v_call: TRBV18
cdr3_aa: CASSPGTGADGYTF
cdr3_nt: TGTGCCAGCTCACCAGGGACAGGGGCGGATGGCTACACCTTC